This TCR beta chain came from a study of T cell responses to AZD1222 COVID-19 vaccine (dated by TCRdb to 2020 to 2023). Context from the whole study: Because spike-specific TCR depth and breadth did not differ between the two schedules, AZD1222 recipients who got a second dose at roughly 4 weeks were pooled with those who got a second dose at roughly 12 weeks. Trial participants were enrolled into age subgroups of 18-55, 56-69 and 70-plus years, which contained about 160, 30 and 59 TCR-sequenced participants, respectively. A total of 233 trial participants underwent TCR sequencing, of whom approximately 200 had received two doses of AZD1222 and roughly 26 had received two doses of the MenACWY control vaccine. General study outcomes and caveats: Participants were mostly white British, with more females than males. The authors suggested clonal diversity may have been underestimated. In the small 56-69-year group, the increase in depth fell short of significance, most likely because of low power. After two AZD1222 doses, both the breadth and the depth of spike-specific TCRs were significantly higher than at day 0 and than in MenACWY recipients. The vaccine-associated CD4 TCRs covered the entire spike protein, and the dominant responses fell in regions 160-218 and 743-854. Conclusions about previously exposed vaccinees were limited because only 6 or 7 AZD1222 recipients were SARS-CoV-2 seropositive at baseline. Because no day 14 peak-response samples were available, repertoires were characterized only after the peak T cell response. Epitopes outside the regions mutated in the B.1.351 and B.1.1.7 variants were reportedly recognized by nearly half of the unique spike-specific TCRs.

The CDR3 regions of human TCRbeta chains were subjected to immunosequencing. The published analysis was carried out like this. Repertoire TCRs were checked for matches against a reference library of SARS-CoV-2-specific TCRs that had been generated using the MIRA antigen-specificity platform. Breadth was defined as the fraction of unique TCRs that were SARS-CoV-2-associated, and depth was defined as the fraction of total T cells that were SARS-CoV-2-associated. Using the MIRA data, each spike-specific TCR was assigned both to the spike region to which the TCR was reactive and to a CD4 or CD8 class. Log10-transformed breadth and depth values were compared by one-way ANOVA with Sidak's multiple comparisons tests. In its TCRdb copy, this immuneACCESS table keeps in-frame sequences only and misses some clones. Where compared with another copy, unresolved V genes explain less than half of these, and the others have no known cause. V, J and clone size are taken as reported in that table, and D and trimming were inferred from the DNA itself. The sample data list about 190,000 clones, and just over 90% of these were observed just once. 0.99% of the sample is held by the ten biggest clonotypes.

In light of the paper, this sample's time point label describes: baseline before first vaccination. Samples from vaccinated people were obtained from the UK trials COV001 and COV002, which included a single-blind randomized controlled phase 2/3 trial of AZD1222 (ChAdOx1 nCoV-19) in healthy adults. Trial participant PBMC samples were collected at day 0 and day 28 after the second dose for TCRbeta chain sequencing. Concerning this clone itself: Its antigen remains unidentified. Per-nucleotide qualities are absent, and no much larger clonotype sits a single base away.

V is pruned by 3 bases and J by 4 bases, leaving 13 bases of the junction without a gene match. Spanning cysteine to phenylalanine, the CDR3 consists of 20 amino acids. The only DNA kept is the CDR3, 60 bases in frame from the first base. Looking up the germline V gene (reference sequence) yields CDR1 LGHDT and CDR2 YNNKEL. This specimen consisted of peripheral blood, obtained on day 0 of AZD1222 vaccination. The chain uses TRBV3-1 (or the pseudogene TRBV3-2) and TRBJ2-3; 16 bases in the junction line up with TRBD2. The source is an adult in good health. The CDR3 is CASSHQEGLAGGPGSDTQYF. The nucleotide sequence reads TGTGCCAGCAGCCATCAGGAGGGACTAGCGGGAGGGCCGGGGTCAGATACGCAGTATTTT.